A single sample gave rise to the 6 T cell receptor beta chains below, sequenced in a study of blood T cell repertoires in COVID-19. The table came from immunoSEQ multiplex PCR; TCRdb's copy has only in-frame clones and leaves some out. Among under 95,000 clones listed, approximately 87% were seen once. Sequencing was carried out using peripheral blood. These receptor sequences come from a human donor in a cohort sampled during active COVID-19.

V and J are TRBV11-2 and TRBJ2-5, with D possibly matching TRBD2 (7 bases). The germline V gene has CDR1 SGHAT and CDR2 FQNNGV. V was clipped by 3 bases and J by 4 bases, with 9 bases between them. The CDR3 runs to 13 residues. The CDR3 region has the DNA TGTGCCAGCAGCTTGGGGGGGCCAGAGACCCAGTACTTC. Its protein is CASSLGGPETQYF.

The CDR3 coding sequence is TGCGCCAGCAGCTTGGCGCAAGGGGCGTACAATGAGCAGTTCTTC. Translating gives CASSLAQGAYNEQFF. The gene calls are TRBV5-1 and TRBJ2-1, with D possibly matching TRBD1 (5 bases). This CDR3 comprises 15 residues. In germline, CDR1 is SGHRS, CDR2 YFSETQ. V lost 0 bases, J lost 4 bases, and 11 bases lay in between.

V and J are TRBV7-2 and TRBJ1-1; TRBD1 matches at 12 bases. The CDR3 has 17 residues. Trimming removed 1 base from V and 0 bases from J; junction bases left unmatched: 3. Germline values: CDR1 SGHTA, CDR2 FQGNSA. CDR3 bases: TGTGCCAGCAGCTTAGAGGGACAGGGGGCTTTGAACACTGAAGCTTTCTTT. Amino acid sequence: CASSLEGQGALNTEAFF.

The chain recombines TRBV28 with TRBJ1-4; 8 bases fit TRBD1. Germline-derived CDR1 and CDR2 are MDHEN and SYDVKM. The ends lost 6 bases at V and 0 bases at J; junction bases unmatched: 9. The length of the CDR3 is 17 residues. The CDR3 protein is CASRGTGRGSTNEKLFF. The DNA of the CDR3 is TGTGCCAGCAGGGGGACAGGCAGGGGATCAACTAATGAAAAACTGTTTTTT.

The chain recombines TRBV9 with TRBJ1-4, with D tentatively TRBD1 (5 bases). Germline values: CDR1 SGDLS, CDR2 YYNGEE. V dropped 3 bases and J dropped 4 bases, with 16 bases sitting between them. CDR3 length equals 16 residues. Written as DNA, the CDR3 is TGTGCCAGCAGCGAGAGCTGGGGGGGGGATAATGAAAAACTGTTTTTT. Its protein is CASSESWGGDNEKLFF.

This clone has just one count. The chain combines TRBV30 with TRBJ1-6; D gene unclear. This CDR3 is built from 13 residues. Germline CDR1 reads GTSNPN; CDR2 reads SVGIG (reference sequence). Trimming left V 3 bases short and J 7 bases short, with 10 bases between. The CDR3 protein is CAWRGSFNSPLHF. CDR3 DNA: TGTGCCTGGAGGGGGAGCTTCAATTCACCCCTCCACTTT.